These 21 T cell receptor beta chains came from one sample sequenced in a study of blood T cells in healthy people across ages. PCR was performed a second time for about 7 to 11 cycles using a sample-barcoded 5' primer and a J-beta primer mix. TCRdb fed the 5' RACE reads into MiXCR, producing one record per CDR3 protein. The data show 550,000 to 700,000 distinct CDR3 sequences, about 25% seen once. Sequences were obtained from blood. The receptors derive from a woman in her 70s in good health.

The chain uses TRBV25-1 and TRBJ1-4; the match to TRBD1 covers 7 bases. The trim removed 3 bases at V and 6 bases at J, leaving 4 bases unmatched. This CDR3 has 14 residues. The germline gives CDR1 MGHDK, CDR2 SYGVNS. In DNA, the CDR3 is TGTGCCAGCAGTGAGGGAGGGGGCGATGAAAAACTGTTTTTT. This codes for CASSEGGGDEKLFF. The variable domain in full, completed from reference TRBV25-1 and TRBJ1-4, reads EADIYQTPRYLVIGTGKKITLECSQTMGHDKMYWYQQDPGMELHLIHYSYGVNSTEKGDLSSESTVSRIRTEHFPLTLESARPSHTSQYLCASSEGGGDEKLFFGSGTQLSVL.

V usage is TRBV3-1 and J usage is TRBJ1-4; the match to TRBD1 covers 7 bases. With V trimmed by 3 bases and J by 8 bases, 15 bases remained unmatched. Germline lookup yields CDR1 LGHDT and CDR2 YNNKEL (reference sequence). The CDR3 sequence is 17 residues long. In DNA form, the CDR3 reads TGTGCCAGCAGCCACTTCCGACAGGGCACAGGGGCCGAAAAACTGTTTTTT. Translation: CASSHFRQGTGAEKLFF.

This sequence joins TRBV10-3 and TRBJ1-1, with D hard to call. Germline-derived CDR1 and CDR2 are ENHRY and SYGVKD. The CDR3 extends over 13 amino acids. With 5 bases removed from V and 6 bases from J, the gap between germline ends came to 13 bases. In DNA form, the CDR3 reads TGTGCCATCAGTCAAACCAGAAGGGCTGAAGCTTTCTTT. Protein product: CAISQTRRAEAFF.

This clonotype came up many times. The chain combines TRBV20-1 with TRBJ2-2, with D possibly matching TRBD2 (6 bases). CDR1 is DFQATT and CDR2 is SNEGSKA in the germline V gene (reference sequence). This CDR3 comprises 14 residues. The V end was cut by 1 base, the J end by 6 bases, with 12 bases between. The CDR3 nucleotides are TGCAGTGCTAGAGTAGCAGGAGGGGCCGGGGAGCTGTTTTTT. Protein: CSARVAGGAGELFF.

V usage is TRBV7-6 and J usage is TRBJ1-1; the D gene is possibly TRBD1 (5 bases). Germline CDR1 and CDR2: SGHVS and FNYEAQ. This CDR3 comprises 13 residues. V gave up 5 bases and J gave up 9 bases, with 16 bases separating them. CDR3 in DNA: TGTGCCAGCAGCACCACCACGTGGGGCCAAGCTTTCTTT. It codes for CASSTTTWGQAFF.

This clonotype has a handful of counts. The genes are TRBV10-3 and TRBJ1-2; D is possibly TRBD1 (5 bases). The V gene lost 9 bases and the J gene lost 1 base, with 12 bases spanning the gap. Per germline, CDR1 ENHRY and CDR2 SYGVKD. This CDR3 is 13 amino acids long. The CDR3 here is CAMWSGDNYGYTF. CDR3 nucleotides: TGTGCCATGTGGTCGGGGGATAACTATGGCTACACCTTC.

The CDR3 DNA sequence: TGTGCTAGTGGTTTAATCGGCACAGATACGCAGTATTTT. This encodes CASGLIGTDTQYF. The chain couples TRBV12-5 to TRBJ2-3; D gene ambiguous. Looked up from germline, CDR1 is LGHNT and CDR2 is FRNRAP. CDR3 length: 13 residues. Trimming cost V 3 bases and J 1 base, with 5 bases left between them.

Only a few counts were recorded for this clonotype. The chain is built from TRBV7-3 and TRBJ2-2; TRBD2 matches at 13 bases. J gave up 6 bases and V 3 bases, and 4 bases lay outside the gene matches. Germline CDR1 and CDR2: SGHTA and FQGTGA. The CDR3 is 16 residues long. The CDR3 sequence: CASSFLGLAGAGELFF. The CDR3 bases are TGTGCCAGCAGCTTCCTCGGACTAGCGGGGGCCGGGGAGCTGTTTTTT.

The chain carries TRBV7-9 and TRBJ2-3; the match to TRBD1 covers 8 bases. The germline V gene encodes CDR1 SEHNR and CDR2 FQNEAQ (reference sequence). The CDR3 is made up of 16 amino acids. Unmatched junction bases numbered 7, after V lost 5 bases and J lost 0 bases. The CDR3 region is CASSHRTGRSTDTQYF. As DNA, the CDR3 is TGTGCCAGCAGCCACCGGACAGGGCGTAGCACAGATACGCAGTATTTT.

The chain is built from TRBV4-2 and TRBJ2-7, with 9 positions matching TRBD1. Germline trimming cut 0 bases from V and 5 bases from J; bases unmatched to any gene: 2. This CDR3 has 14 residues. Germline CDR1 and CDR2: LGHNA and YNFKEQ. The DNA of the CDR3 is TGTGCCAGCAGCCAAGATTGGGACAGGGACGAGCAGTACTTC. Its translation: CASSQDWDRDEQYF.

The chain joins TRBV29-1 to TRBJ2-5; TRBD1 aligns across 9 bases. Germline V gives CDR1 SQVTM, CDR2 ANQGSEA. This CDR3 contains 15 residues. Unmatched junction bases numbered 16, after V lost 7 bases and J lost 7 bases. CDR3 in DNA: TGCAGCGCCTACGGAGGGGGACAGGGTTCAGGGACCCAGTACTTC. Translating gives CSAYGGGQGSGTQYF.

This clonotype occurred a few times. The chain links TRBV7-9 to TRBJ2-1; TRBD2 is a possible D gene (5 bases). The V gene lost 6 bases and the J gene lost 10 bases, with 19 bases spanning the gap. Germline V lookup: CDR1 SEHNR, CDR2 FQNEAQ (reference sequence). The CDR3 contains 14 residues. CDR3: CASSYVTDPGEQFF. For the CDR3, the DNA is TGTGCCAGCAGTTATGTGACGGATCCGGGGGAGCAGTTCTTC.

The rearrangement joins TRBV12-3 or TRBV12-4 to TRBJ2-3; 13 bases fit TRBD2. The V gene end was trimmed by 6 bases and the J gene end by 5 bases; junction bases not matched to a gene: 5. The CDR3 has 15 amino acids. The CDR3 region has the DNA TGTGCCAGCAGGAGGTGGACTAGCGGGGGAGATACGCAGTATTTT. Amino acids: CASRRWTSGGDTQYF.

A note on this clonotype: The conserved closing phenylalanine or tryptophan is absent in this CDR3, likely reflecting a read error. The genes are TRBV7-2 and TRBJ2-1; D might be TRBD1 or TRBD2, each matching 5 bases. With the DNA end fitting TRBJ2-5 better, the J assignment may be wrong. The CDR3 sequence is 15 residues long. The germline gives CDR1 SGHTA, CDR2 FQGNSA. The CDR3: CVSSFQRGPQETQYY. Here the CDR3 DNA reads TGTGTCAGCAGCTTTCAACGGGGACCCCAAGAGACCCAGTACTAC.

Worth noting for this clonotype: The junction departs from germline at one end; a sequencing error may be responsible. V and J are TRBV2 and TRBJ2-5; maybe TRBD2 (5 bases). CDR1 is SNHLY, CDR2 FYNNEI, per germline. CDR3 length: 12 amino acids. In DNA, the CDR3 is TGTGCCAGCAGTGATAATGTCCTGGAGCGGTTCTTC. The encoded protein is CASSDNVLERFF.

In nucleotides, the CDR3 is TGTGCCAGCAGCCTGGGGGAGGGAGTGAAAAACATTCAGTACTTC. It is translated as CASSLGEGVKNIQYF. The chain uses TRBV12-3 or TRBV12-4 and TRBJ2-4; TRBD2 matches at 7 bases. The CDR3 totals 15 residues. V was clipped by 6 bases and J by 4 bases; unmatched bases: 9.

The rearrangement uses TRBV20-1 and TRBJ2-1; 13 nucleotides align to TRBD2. Trimming removed 4 bases from V and 3 bases from J; junction bases left unmatched: 6. The CDR3 has 16 residues. Germline loops: CDR1 DFQATT, CDR2 SNEGSKA (reference sequence). CDR3 bases: TGCAGTGCTACGAGGACTAGCGGGGGAAACTACAATGAGCAGTTCTTC. Encoded protein: CSATRTSGGNYNEQFF.

A note on this clonotype: The junction and the germline gene differ at one end; a read error may be behind it. The V gene is TRBV15, the J gene TRBJ1-1, with TRBD1 as a possible D gene (6 bases). The CDR3 extends over 16 amino acids. Germline V gene sequence: CDR1 LNHNV, CDR2 YYDKDF (reference sequence). In DNA form, the CDR3 reads TGTGCCATCAGCAGATCCCAGGGGCTAGGAAACACTGAAGCTTTCTTT. Protein product: CAISRSQGLGNTEAFF. Combining the CDR3 with reference TRBV15 and TRBJ1-1 gives the whole variable domain DAMVIQNPRYQVTQFGKPVTLSCSQTLNHNVMYWYQQKSSQAPKLLFHYYDKDFNNEADTPDNFQSRRPNTSFCFLDIRSPGLGDTAMYLCAISRSQGLGNTEAFFGQGTRLTVV.

This clonotype was found a few times. V usage is TRBV7-2 and J usage is TRBJ2-1; D is perhaps TRBD2 (5 bases). The CDR3 sequence is 14 residues long. Germline V gene lookup returns CDR1 SGHTA and CDR2 FQGNSA. Trimming took 4 bases from V and 6 from J, leaving 13 bases between them. Here the CDR3 DNA reads TGTGCCAGCAGCTCCCAGTTCCGGGGCAATGAGCAGTTCTTC. Protein sequence: CASSSQFRGNEQFF.

This clonotype was counted between two and nine times. The rearrangement joins TRBV29-1 to TRBJ1-2, with 8 positions matching TRBD1. The germline CDR1 and CDR2 sequences are SQVTM and ANQGSEA. V lost 6 bases, J lost 7 bases, and 4 bases stayed unmatched. This CDR3 is built from 11 residues. CDR3 sequence reads: CSVTGASGYTF. The CDR3 nucleotides are TGCAGCGTGACAGGGGCTTCTGGCTACACCTTC.

The chain has TRBV2 and TRBJ2-1; D is perhaps TRBD2 (6 bases). V lost 6 bases, J lost 6 bases, and 15 bases lay in between. Germline loops: CDR1 SNHLY, CDR2 FYNNEI. The CDR3 sequence is 14 residues long. In DNA form, the CDR3 reads TGTGCCAGCAGGGCTATGGGGGGAAGCAATGAGCAGTTCTTC. It codes for CASRAMGGSNEQFF.